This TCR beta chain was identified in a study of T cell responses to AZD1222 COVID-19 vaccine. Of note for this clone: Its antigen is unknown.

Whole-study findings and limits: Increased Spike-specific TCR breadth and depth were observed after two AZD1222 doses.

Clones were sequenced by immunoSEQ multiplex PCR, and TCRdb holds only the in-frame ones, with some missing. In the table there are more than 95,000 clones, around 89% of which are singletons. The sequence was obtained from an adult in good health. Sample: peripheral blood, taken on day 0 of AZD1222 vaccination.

This CDR3 is CASQPIAGGDYEQYF. The CDR3 nucleotides are TGCGCCAGCCAACCCATAGCGGGAGGGGACTACGAGCAGTACTTC. The chain is built from TRBV4-1 and TRBJ2-7; 11 bases line up with TRBD2. The CDR3 has 15 amino acids. Trimming removed 8 bases from V and 3 bases from J; junction bases left unmatched: 9. The germline V gene has CDR1 MGHRA and CDR2 YSYEKL.